The rows below give T cell receptor beta chains drawn from one sample of a study of identical twins. MiXCR, applied by TCRdb to the 5' RACE reads, yields one record per CDR3 protein. Of roughly 500,000 distinct CDR3 sequences in the sample, around 20% are singletons; the top ten hold 0.75% to 0.95%. This sample also belongs to another study, concerning T cells expressing NK-cell markers.

Sequencing was performed on CD4+ T cells sorted from blood. The receptors were gathered from a woman younger than 35 in good health. Both conserved end residues are part of each CDR3. The order of the fields is D gene, clone size, V gene, J gene, CDR3 DNA, CDR3 protein. D genes are given only for firm matches. The size field is filled for only some rows; it gives once, few, many or a size class.

D: TRBD2
size: few
V: TRBV20-1
J: TRBJ2-7
DNA: TGCAGTGCTAGAGACCAGACTAGCGGGAGTTACGAGCAGTACTTC
CDR3: CSARDQTSGSYEQYF

D: NA
size: NA
V: TRBV12-3/TRBV12-4
J: TRBJ1-6
DNA: TGTGCCAGCAGTTACGAGTGGAATTCACCCCTCCACTTT
CDR3: CASSYEWNSPLHF

D: NA
size: NA
V: TRBV7-2
J: TRBJ1-1
DNA: TGTGCCAGCAGCTTGGCCCCCGTCGTGGCCACTGAAGCTTTCTTT
CDR3: CASSLAPVVATEAFF

D: NA
size: NA
V: TRBV12-3/TRBV12-4
J: TRBJ1-1
DNA: TGTGCCAGCAGTCACTCTGGGGGTAACACTGAAGCTTTCTTT
CDR3: CASSHSGGNTEAFF

D: NA
size: NA
V: TRBV12-3/TRBV12-4
J: TRBJ2-1
DNA: TGTGCCACCCAGATGGGGCCTATCTACAATGAGCAGTTCTTC
CDR3: CATQMGPIYNEQFF

D: TRBD2
size: few
V: TRBV10-3
J: TRBJ2-5
DNA: TGTGCCATCAGTCCCGGGACTAGCGGCGAAGAGACCCAGTACTTC
CDR3: CAISPGTSGEETQYF

D: NA
size: many
V: TRBV4-1
J: TRBJ1-2
DNA: TGCGCCAGCAGCCAAGAAGGACAGCCGATTCCCTATGGCTACACCTTC
CDR3: CASSQEGQPIPYGYTF

D: NA
size: NA
V: TRBV6-1
J: TRBJ2-1
DNA: TGTGCCAGCAGCCAATCCGTGAGCTCCTACAATGAGCAGTTCTTC
CDR3: CASSQSVSSYNEQFF

D: TRBD2
size: few
V: TRBV18
J: TRBJ2-1
DNA: TGTGCCAGCTCAACACTAGCGGGAGCGTACAATGAGCAGTTCTTC
CDR3: CASSTLAGAYNEQFF

D: TRBD2
size: many
V: TRBV5-1
J: TRBJ2-3
DNA: TGTGCCAGCAGCTCCGGGACTAGCGGCACAGATACGCAGTATTTT
CDR3: CASSSGTSGTDTQYF

D: TRBD1
size: NA
V: TRBV15
J: TRBJ1-2
DNA: TGTGCCACCAGCAGAGTGCCGGGACAGGGATATGGCTACACCTTC
CDR3: CATSRVPGQGYGYTF

D: NA
size: NA
V: TRBV18
J: TRBJ2-3
DNA: TGTGCCAGCTCACCGAGCGGCGGTCCTACAGATACGCAGTATTTT
CDR3: CASSPSGGPTDTQYF

D: TRBD2
size: NA
V: TRBV4-2
J: TRBJ2-5
DNA: TGTGCCAGCGCCGAAGGGGGACTAGCGGGGGTCCAAGAGACCCAGTACTTC
CDR3: CASAEGGLAGVQETQYF

D: TRBD2
size: few
V: TRBV7-2
J: TRBJ2-1
DNA: TGTGCCAGCAAGCCGGGACTAGCGTCAGATGAGCAGTTCTTC
CDR3: CASKPGLASDEQFF

D: TRBD1
size: NA
V: TRBV5-1
J: TRBJ1-1
DNA: TGCGCCAGCAGCCGGGCGGGGGACAGCCGGGCTGAAGCTTTCTTT
CDR3: CASSRAGDSRAEAFF

D: TRBD2
size: NA
V: TRBV6-1
J: TRBJ2-1
DNA: TGTGCCAGCAGTATCCGACTAGCGGGGGGGTTCTACAATGAGCAGTTCTTC
CDR3: CASSIRLAGGFYNEQFF

D: TRBD2
size: NA
V: TRBV20-1
J: TRBJ2-7
DNA: TGCAGTGCTAGTTTAGCGGGAGGGCCGGTTTCCTACGAGCAGTACTTC
CDR3: CSASLAGGPVSYEQYF

D: TRBD1
size: few
V: TRBV5-5
J: TRBJ2-3
DNA: TGTGCCAGCAGCTTGTTACAGGGGATAAGCACAGATACGCAGTATTTT
CDR3: CASSLLQGISTDTQYF

D: NA
size: few
V: TRBV4-3
J: TRBJ1-1
DNA: TGCGCCAGCAGCCAAGATCTCACAGGAGGGTCCACTGAAGCTTTCTTT
CDR3: CASSQDLTGGSTEAFF

D: TRBD2
size: NA
V: TRBV15
J: TRBJ2-1
DNA: TGTGCCACCAGCAGAGATCGGATTCTAGCGGGGGCCCCCTCCTACAATGAGCAGTTCTTC
CDR3: CATSRDRILAGAPSYNEQFF

D: NA
size: few
V: TRBV20-1
J: TRBJ2-7
DNA: TGCAGTGCTGGGACTTATACATTCCCATCCTACGAGCAGTACTTC
CDR3: CSAGTYTFPSYEQYF

D: TRBD1
size: NA
V: TRBV6-1
J: TRBJ2-7
DNA: TGTGCCAGCAGGGGATCCGGGACAGGTCCCTACGAGCAGTACTTC
CDR3: CASRGSGTGPYEQYF

D: NA
size: many
V: TRBV29-1
J: TRBJ2-4
DNA: TGCAGCGTTGCCACGGCCTGGGGGGACAAAAACATTCAGTACTTC
CDR3: CSVATAWGDKNIQYF

D: NA
size: few
V: TRBV10-2
J: TRBJ1-2
DNA: TGCGCCAGCAGTGAGTCGGGTGGGGGCTATGGCTACACCTTC
CDR3: CASSESGGGYGYTF

D: NA
size: NA
V: TRBV5-5
J: TRBJ1-3
DNA: TGTGCCAGCAGCCCTCGTGCGGACACCATATATTTT
CDR3: CASSPRADTIYF

D: TRBD2
size: few
V: TRBV7-9
J: TRBJ2-5
DNA: TGTGCCAGCAGCTTGTCTAGCGGGAGTACCGAGACCCAGTACTTC
CDR3: CASSLSSGSTETQYF

D: TRBD1
size: NA
V: TRBV10-3
J: TRBJ2-2
DNA: TGTGCCATCAGTGAATACCGGGACAGGGTATTAGAAACCGGGGAGCTGTTTTTT
CDR3: CAISEYRDRVLETGELFF

D: TRBD2
size: NA
V: TRBV10-3
J: TRBJ2-7
DNA: TGTGCCATCAGCCCCGGTAGCGGGAGGGCCGCCTCCTACGAGCAGTACTTC
CDR3: CAISPGSGRAASYEQYF

D: TRBD2
size: NA
V: TRBV10-3
J: TRBJ2-2
DNA: TGTGCCATCGGGCTAGCGGCCGCCGCGAACACCGGGGAGCTGTTTTTT
CDR3: CAIGLAAAANTGELFF

D: TRBD1
size: NA
V: TRBV10-3
J: TRBJ1-2
DNA: TGTGCCGCGACAGGGGCTAACTATGGCTACACCTTC
CDR3: CAATGANYGYTF

D: NA
size: NA
V: TRBV19
J: TRBJ2-7
DNA: TGTGCCAGCGGAATCTGGGGGGCCTACGAGCAGTACTTC
CDR3: CASGIWGAYEQYF

D: NA
size: few
V: TRBV2
J: TRBJ2-3
DNA: TGTGCCAGCAGAGCCGGGACCGGCACAGATACGCAGTATTTT
CDR3: CASRAGTGTDTQYF

D: NA
size: few
V: TRBV12-3/TRBV12-4
J: TRBJ2-7
DNA: TGTGCCAGCAGTTTGGGCCTCGCGAGCTCCTACGAGCAGTACTTC
CDR3: CASSLGLASSYEQYF

D: TRBD2
size: NA
V: TRBV15
J: TRBJ2-7
DNA: TGTGCCACCAGCAGATTTGGACTAGCGGGTCGGCAGCCCTACGAGCAGTACTTC
CDR3: CATSRFGLAGRQPYEQYF

D: TRBD1
size: few
V: TRBV5-1
J: TRBJ1-1
DNA: TGCGCCAGCAGCCAAGTACAGGGGAGGACTGAAGCTTTCTTT
CDR3: CASSQVQGRTEAFF

D: NA
size: few
V: TRBV12-3/TRBV12-4
J: TRBJ1-5
DNA: TGTGCCAGCAGTTATCGGTACATACAGCCCCAGCATTTT
CDR3: CASSYRYIQPQHF

D: TRBD2
size: few
V: TRBV12-3/TRBV12-4
J: TRBJ2-2
DNA: TGTGCCAGCAGTTCCCTGGGCGGGGGGGACACCGGGGAGCTGTTTTTT
CDR3: CASSSLGGGDTGELFF

D: TRBD2
size: NA
V: TRBV6-5
J: TRBJ2-1
DNA: TGTGCCAGCAGTTACTCGGCGCTAGCGGGAGGGCATGAGCAGTTCTTC
CDR3: CASSYSALAGGHEQFF

D: NA
size: once
V: TRBV11-2
J: TRBJ2-7
DNA: TGTGCCAGCAGCTTAGAGAGGGGGGGCTTATACGAGCAGTACTTC
CDR3: CASSLERGGLYEQYF

D: NA
size: NA
V: TRBV7-7
J: TRBJ2-3
DNA: TGTGCCAGCAGCGTAACTAATATCGATACGCAGTATTTT
CDR3: CASSVTNIDTQYF